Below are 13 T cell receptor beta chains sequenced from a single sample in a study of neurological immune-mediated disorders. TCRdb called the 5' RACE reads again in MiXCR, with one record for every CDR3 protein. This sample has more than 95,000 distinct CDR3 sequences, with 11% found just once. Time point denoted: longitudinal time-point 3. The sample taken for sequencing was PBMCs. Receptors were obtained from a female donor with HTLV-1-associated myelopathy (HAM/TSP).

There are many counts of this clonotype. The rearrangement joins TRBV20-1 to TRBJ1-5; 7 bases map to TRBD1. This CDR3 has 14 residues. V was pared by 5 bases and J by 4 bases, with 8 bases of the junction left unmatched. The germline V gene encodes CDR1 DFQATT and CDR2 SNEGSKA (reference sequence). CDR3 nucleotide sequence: TGCAGTGCTCTCAACCACAGGGGAAATCAGCCCCAGCATTTT. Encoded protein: CSALNHRGNQPQHF.

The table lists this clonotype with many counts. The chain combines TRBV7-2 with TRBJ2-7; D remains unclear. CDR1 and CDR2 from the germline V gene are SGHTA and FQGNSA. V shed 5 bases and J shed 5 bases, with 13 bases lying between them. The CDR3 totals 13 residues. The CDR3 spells CASSILVGNEQYF. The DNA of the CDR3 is TGTGCCAGCAGCATCCTGGTGGGAAACGAGCAGTACTTC.

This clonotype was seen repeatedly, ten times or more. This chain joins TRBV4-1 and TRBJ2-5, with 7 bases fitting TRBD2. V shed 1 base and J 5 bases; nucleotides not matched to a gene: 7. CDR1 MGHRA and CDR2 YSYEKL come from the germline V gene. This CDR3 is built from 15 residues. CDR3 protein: CASSQAWDYLETQYF. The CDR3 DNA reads TGCGCCAGCAGCCAAGCATGGGACTATCTGGAGACCCAGTACTTC.

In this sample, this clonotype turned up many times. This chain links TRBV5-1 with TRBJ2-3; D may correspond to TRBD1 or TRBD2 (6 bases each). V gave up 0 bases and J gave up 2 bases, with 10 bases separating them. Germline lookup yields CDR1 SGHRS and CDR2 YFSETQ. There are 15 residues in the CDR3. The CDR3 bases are TGCGCCAGCAGCTTGGTGGGGGGCTTCACAGATACGCAGTATTTT. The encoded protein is CASSLVGGFTDTQYF.

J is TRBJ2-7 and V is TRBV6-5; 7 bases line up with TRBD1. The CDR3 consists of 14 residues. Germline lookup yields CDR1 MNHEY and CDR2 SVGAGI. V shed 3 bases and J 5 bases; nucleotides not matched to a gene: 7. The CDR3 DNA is TGTGCCAGCAGTTATGCACAGGGGCCAAACGAGCAGTACTTC. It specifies CASSYAQGPNEQYF.

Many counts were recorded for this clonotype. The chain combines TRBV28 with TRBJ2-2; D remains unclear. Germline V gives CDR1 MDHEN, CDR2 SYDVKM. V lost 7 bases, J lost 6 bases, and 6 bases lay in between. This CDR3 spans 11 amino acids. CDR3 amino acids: CASKLSGELFF. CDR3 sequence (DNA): TGTGCCAGCAAGCTTTCCGGGGAGCTGTTTTTT.

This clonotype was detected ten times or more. The CDR3 here is CASSLDLGGELFF. CDR3 nucleotides: TGCGCCAGCTCCTTAGACCTGGGCGGGGAGCTGTTTTTT. This rearrangement joins TRBV10-1 to TRBJ2-2; D unresolved. Deletions cut 8 bases from V and 7 bases from J, with 14 bases between. Germline V lookup: CDR1 WNHNN, CDR2 SYGVQD (reference sequence). This CDR3 has 13 amino acids.

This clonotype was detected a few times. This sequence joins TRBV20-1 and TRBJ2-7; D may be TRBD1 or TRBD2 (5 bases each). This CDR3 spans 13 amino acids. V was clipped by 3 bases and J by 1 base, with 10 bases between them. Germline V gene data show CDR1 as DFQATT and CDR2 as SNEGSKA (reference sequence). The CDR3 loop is CSASSGGSYEQYF. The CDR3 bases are TGCAGTGCTAGTAGTGGGGGTTCCTACGAGCAGTACTTC.

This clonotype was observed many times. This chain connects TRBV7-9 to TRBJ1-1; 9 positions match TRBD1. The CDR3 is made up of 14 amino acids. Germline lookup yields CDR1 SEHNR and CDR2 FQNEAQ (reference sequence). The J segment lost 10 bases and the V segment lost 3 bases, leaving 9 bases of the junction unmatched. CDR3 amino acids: CASSLTRDREIAFF. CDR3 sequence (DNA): TGTGCCAGCAGCTTGACGAGGGACAGGGAAATAGCTTTCTTT.

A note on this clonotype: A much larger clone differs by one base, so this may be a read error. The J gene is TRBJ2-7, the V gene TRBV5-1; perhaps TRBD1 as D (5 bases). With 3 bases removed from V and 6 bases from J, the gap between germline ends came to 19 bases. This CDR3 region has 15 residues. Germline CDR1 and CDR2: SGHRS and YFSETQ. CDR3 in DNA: TGCGCCAGCAGCTCTGTCCTGGTTGACGACAGCGAGCAGTACTTC. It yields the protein CASSSVLVDDSEQYF.

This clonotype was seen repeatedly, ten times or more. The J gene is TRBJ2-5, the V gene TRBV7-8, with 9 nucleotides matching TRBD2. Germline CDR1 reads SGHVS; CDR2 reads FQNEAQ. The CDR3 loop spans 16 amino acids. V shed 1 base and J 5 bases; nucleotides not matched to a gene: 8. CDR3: CASSLDLAGPRETQYF. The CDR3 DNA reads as TGTGCCAGCAGCTTAGATCTAGCGGGGCCCCGGGAGACCCAGTACTTC.

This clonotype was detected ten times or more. This chain's CDR3 is CASSQTPQGYYSGANVLTF. CDR3 coding DNA: TGTGCCAGCAGCCAAACTCCTCAGGGGTACTATTCTGGGGCCAACGTCCTGACTTTC. The genes are TRBV7-8 and TRBJ2-6; D possibly corresponds to TRBD1 (6 bases). Trimming removed 5 bases from V and 1 base from J, with 21 bases in between. The CDR3 is made up of 19 amino acids. Germline-derived CDR1 and CDR2 are SGHVS and FQNEAQ.

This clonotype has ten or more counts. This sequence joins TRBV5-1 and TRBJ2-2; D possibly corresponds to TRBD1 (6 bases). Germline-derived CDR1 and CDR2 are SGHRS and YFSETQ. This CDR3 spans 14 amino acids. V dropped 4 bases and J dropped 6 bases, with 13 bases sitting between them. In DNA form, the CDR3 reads TGCGCCAGCAGCATAACCCAGGGGCCCGGGGAGCTGTTTTTT. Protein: CASSITQGPGELFF.